This T cell receptor (beta chain) came from a study of CD8+CD57+ T cells in acquired aplastic anemia. For the study at large: Isolated CD4+ and CD8+ cells, once sorted, yielded DNA averaging 3.2 ug. There were about 10.8 million reads, on average, for CD4+ cells from healthy donors.

Profiles of TCR beta VDJ and CDR3 were generated from a genomic DNA template. TCRdb ran MiXCR on the reads and lists one entry per CDR3 protein. The table lists about 180,000 distinct CDR3 sequences, roughly half of them singletons. General observations from the study: Patients and controls shared under 35 CD8+ CDR3 sequences, highly expressed in patients. Between patients and controls, CD8+ Simpson's diversity did not vary significantly.

With 1 base clipped from V and 3 bases from J, the junction kept 10 bases outside the gene matches. The germline V gene encodes CDR1 DFQATT and CDR2 SNEGSKA (reference sequence). This CDR3 comprises 17 residues. Comments on this clonotype: No antigen is known for it.

Source material: sorted CD4+, CD8+, or CD8+CD57+ T cells (not recorded which) from PBMCs. This clonotype originated in a human donor in good health. The chain is built from TRBV20-1 and TRBJ2-3; TRBD2 matches at 10 bases. CDR3 amino acids: CSARGRAGGLRTDTQYF. The CDR3 DNA sequence: TGCAGTGCTAGAGGCCGAGCGGGAGGGCTCAGGACAGATACGCAGTATTTT.